This is a list of T cell receptor beta chains from one sample in a study. Using its own MiXCR run on the RT-PCR reads, TCRdb lists one record per CDR3 protein. Of hundreds of thousands of distinct CDR3 sequences listed, 14% were seen once; the top ten hold 3% to 4.5%. Sequences were obtained from memory CD4+ T cells from blood. The receptors stem from a female donor in good health, serving as a healthy control. CDR3s include the opening cysteine and the closing phenylalanine or tryptophan. A D gene is named only where the DNA matches it firmly. For some rows the clone size is stated as once, few or many, or as a class when expanded; others skip it.

cdr3_aa cdr3_nt j_call v_call d_call clone_size
CSARAPPAWEQYF TGCAGTGCTAGAGCTCCTCCGGCATGGGAGCAGTACTTC TRBJ2-7 TRBV20-1 - few
CSAQLAAVNEQFF TGCAGTGCCCAACTAGCGGCCGTCAATGAGCAGTTCTTC TRBJ2-1 TRBV20-1 TRBD2 few
CSVELQGATDTQYF TGCAGCGTTGAGCTGCAGGGCGCCACAGATACGCAGTATTTT TRBJ2-3 TRBV29-1 - few
CASSYMASGRGEQFF TGTGCCAGCAGTTACATGGCTAGCGGGAGGGGTGAGCAGTTCTTC TRBJ2-1 TRBV6-5 TRBD2 -
CASSFEGLGNQPQHF TGTGCCAGCAGTTTCGAGGGTTTGGGCAATCAGCCCCAGCATTTT TRBJ1-5 TRBV12-3/TRBV12-4 - many
CSAPNRSREASPLHF TGCAGTGCTCCAAACAGAAGCAGGGAGGCATCACCCCTCCACTTT TRBJ1-6 TRBV20-1 - many
CASSPSGTSGGYEQYF TGTGCCAGCAGTCCCTCCGGGACTAGCGGGGGGTACGAGCAGTACTTC TRBJ2-7 TRBV6-5 TRBD2 few
CSASRLAGVNEQFF TGCAGTGCTAGCAGACTAGCGGGAGTCAATGAGCAGTTCTTC TRBJ2-1 TRBV20-1 TRBD2 -
CASSLQGGYNEQFF TGTGCCAGCAGTTTACAGGGGGGTTACAATGAGCAGTTCTTC TRBJ2-1 TRBV12-3/TRBV12-4 - few
CAISLGQGGTEAFF TGTGCCATCAGCCTCGGACAGGGTGGGACTGAAGCTTTCTTT TRBJ1-1 TRBV10-3 TRBD1 -
CASSRGQGEPQHF TGTGCCAGCAGCCGAGGACAGGGCGAGCCCCAGCATTTT TRBJ1-5 TRBV7-2 TRBD1 many
CASSQGGSNQPQHF TGTGCCAGCAGCCAAGGAGGGAGCAATCAGCCCCAGCATTTT TRBJ1-5 TRBV3-1 - many
CAWSVGQVNYGYTF TGTGCCTGGAGTGTGGGACAGGTGAACTATGGCTACACCTTC TRBJ1-2 TRBV30 TRBD1 few
CASSPERYQETQYF TGCGCCAGCAGCCCCGAGCGGTACCAAGAGACCCAGTACTTC TRBJ2-5 TRBV4-1 - -